This is a list of T cell receptor beta chains from one sample in a study of blood T cell repertoires in COVID-19. Some clones are missing from TCRdb's copy, which holds only in-frame ones; the method was immunoSEQ multiplex PCR. The table has around 300,000 clones, 88% seen once. Sequences were obtained from PBMCs or T cells enriched from blood (not recorded which). All receptors come from a woman in her twenties or thirties who had recovered from COVID-19. Both conserved end residues are part of each CDR3. A D gene is named only where the DNA matches it firmly. Expanded clones are given a class, and other clones once, few, many or no size at all.

D gene,J gene,clone size,V gene,CDR3 length,CDR3 protein,CDR3 DNA
NA,TRBJ1-1,NA,TRBV12-3/TRBV12-4,12,CASKPGNTEAFF,TGTGCCAGCAAGCCAGGGAACACTGAAGCTTTCTTT
NA,TRBJ2-4,NA,TRBV4-1,15,CASSQDVSGWNIQYF,TGCGCCAGCAGCCAAGATGTCAGCGGATGGAACATTCAGTACTTC
TRBD2,TRBJ2-1,NA,TRBV7-9,18,CASSQPRGGGLPYGEQFF,TGTGCCAGCAGCCAGCCGCGCGGGGGGGGCCTTCCGTATGGTGAGCAGTTCTTC
NA,TRBJ2-2,NA,TRBV27,16,CASSLLKGGATGELFF,TGTGCCAGCAGTTTATTAAAGGGGGGGGCCACCGGGGAGCTGTTTTTT
TRBD2,TRBJ2-7,NA,TRBV3-1/TRBV3-2,16,CASSQLGTSGRLEQYF,TGTGCCAGCAGCCAACTTGGGACTAGCGGGAGGTTAGAGCAGTACTTC
NA,TRBJ1-6,NA,TRBV28,13,CASIPIRNSPLHF,TGTGCCAGCATCCCCATCCGGAATTCACCCCTCCACTTT
NA,TRBJ1-4,NA,TRBV28,16,CASEDRANVPNEKLFF,TGTGCCAGCGAGGACAGAGCAAATGTACCTAATGAAAAACTGTTTTTT
NA,TRBJ2-1,NA,TRBV2,12,CASSLAGNEQFF,TGTGCCAGCTCACTAGCAGGGAATGAGCAGTTCTTC
NA,TRBJ2-7,NA,TRBV9,14,CASSVGGQAYEQYF,TGTGCCAGCAGCGTAGGTGGACAAGCCTACGAGCAGTACTTC
TRBD1,TRBJ1-1,NA,TRBV18,16,CASSPNRGKGDTEAFF,TGTGCCAGCTCACCGAACAGGGGGAAAGGAGACACTGAAGCTTTCTTT
TRBD1,TRBJ1-5,NA,TRBV28,18,CASSLDRGPGTHNQPQHF,TGTGCCAGCAGTTTAGACAGGGGGCCTGGGACACACAATCAGCCCCAGCATTTT
NA,TRBJ1-5,once,TRBV21-1,16,CASRDNPQAANQPQHF,TGTGCCAGCCGCGATAACCCCCAAGCGGCCAATCAGCCCCAGCATTTT
TRBD2,TRBJ2-1,NA,TRBV30,15,CAWSVRGSGSYEQFF,TGTGCCTGGAGTGTAAGGGGTAGCGGGAGCTATGAGCAGTTCTTC
NA,TRBJ2-7,NA,TRBV15,11,CATIKTYEQYF,TGTGCCACCATCAAAACTTACGAGCAGTACTTC
TRBD1,TRBJ1-5,NA,TRBV19,19,CASSIGRGRGQGLNQPQHF,TGTGCCAGTAGTATAGGGAGAGGGAGAGGACAGGGGCTAAATCAGCCCCAGCATTTT
NA,TRBJ2-5,NA,TRBV5-1,15,CATAPGGGSKETQYF,TGCGCCACCGCCCCTGGTGGGGGGAGCAAAGAGACCCAGTACTTC
NA,TRBJ1-1,once,TRBV7-9,14,CASSADTWNTEAFF,TGTGCCAGCAGCGCGGACACCTGGAACACTGAAGCTTTCTTT
NA,TRBJ2-5,once,TRBV28,13,CATASTIQETQYF,TGTGCCACCGCCTCGACTATTCAAGAGACCCAGTACTTC
NA,TRBJ1-1,NA,TRBV28,16,CASRARGGPLNTEAFF,TGTGCCAGCAGGGCTAGAGGGGGACCACTGAACACTGAAGCTTTCTTT
TRBD1,TRBJ1-1,few,TRBV2,17,CASRTSRTGTSFSEAFF,TGTGCCAGCAGGACAAGTCGGACAGGGACTTCATTCTCTGAAGCTTTCTTT
TRBD1,TRBJ1-1,NA,TRBV28,14,CASSTRTGNTEAFF,TGTGCCAGCAGTACCCGGACAGGAAACACTGAAGCTTTCTTT
TRBD1,TRBJ2-1,NA,TRBV27,16,CASSLLGQGVINEQFF,TGTGCCAGCAGTTTGCTGGGACAGGGGGTAATCAATGAGCAGTTCTTC
NA,TRBJ2-7,NA,TRBV27,14,CASSLLGGTYEQYF,TGTGCCAGCAGTTTATTGGGGGGTACCTACGAGCAGTACTTC
NA,TRBJ1-6,NA,TRBV9,14,CASSARQDNSPLHF,TGTGCCAGCAGCGCCCGACAGGATAATTCACCCCTCCACTTT
NA,TRBJ2-2,few,TRBV28,16,CASSPTERVNTGELFF,TGTGCCAGCAGCCCTACTGAGAGGGTTAACACCGGGGAGCTGTTTTTT
TRBD1,TRBJ2-1,once,TRBV5-4,16,CASSLVETGPDNEQFF,TGTGCCAGCAGCTTGGTCGAGACAGGGCCCGACAATGAGCAGTTCTTC
NA,TRBJ2-2,NA,TRBV7-3,14,CASSLELTTGELFF,TGTGCCAGCAGCTTGGAGCTCACCACCGGGGAGCTGTTTTTT
TRBD2,TRBJ2-3,NA,TRBV30,15,CAWSVEGLETDTQYF,TGTGCCTGGAGTGTAGAGGGACTAGAGACAGATACGCAGTATTTT
NA,TRBJ2-5,NA,TRBV5-5,14,CASSWVGGQETQYF,TGTGCCAGCAGCTGGGTGGGGGGTCAAGAGACCCAGTACTTC
TRBD1,TRBJ1-1,NA,TRBV5-1,16,CASSKGTGRGNTEAFF,TGCGCCAGCAGCAAGGGGACAGGCAGAGGGAACACTGAAGCTTTCTTT
TRBD2,TRBJ2-1,NA,TRBV27,16,CASSGMTSGKYNEQFF,TGTGCCAGCAGTGGAATGACTAGCGGCAAGTACAATGAGCAGTTCTTC
NA,TRBJ1-1,NA,TRBV29-1,10,CSVEFGVAFF,TGCAGCGTTGAATTCGGAGTGGCTTTCTTT
NA,TRBJ1-3,few,TRBV2,14,CASRGDIAGNTIYF,TGTGCCAGCAGAGGTGACATTGCTGGAAACACCATATATTTT
NA,TRBJ1-2,NA,TRBV13,14,CASSFDIGGYGYTF,TGTGCCAGCAGCTTCGATATAGGGGGCTATGGCTACACCTTC
NA,TRBJ1-2,NA,TRBV7-8,12,CASSTGNYGYTF,TGTGCCAGCAGTACCGGGAACTATGGCTACACCTTC
TRBD1,TRBJ1-3,NA,TRBV27,15,CASSLWAGGSNTIYF,TGTGCCAGCAGTTTATGGGCAGGGGGCTCAAACACCATATATTTT
NA,TRBJ2-7,NA,TRBV18,15,CASSPWQGARNEQYF,TGTGCCAGCTCACCATGGCAGGGTGCTAGGAACGAGCAGTACTTC